A single sample is the source of the 15 T cell receptor beta chains below, sequenced in a study of blood T cells in healthy people across ages (dated by TCRdb to the mid-2010s). Libraries were prepared through 5' RACE. The sequencing machine was an Illumina HiSeq 2500. A second PCR of about 6 to 12 cycles was performed with a sample-barcoded 5' primer and a J-beta primer mix. TCRdb applied fastp at Q25 and MiXCR to the public reads, then kept only in-frame beta chains. Merged by CDR3 protein, the rows form single entries marked with the most common genes and DNA. This sample lists about 640,000 distinct CDR3 sequences; roughly 53% were detected once. In total, the top ten clones hold roughly 34% of the sample. The sequencing input was blood. The receptors come from a man aged 55 to 70 in good health.

This clonotype was counted a few times. This chain joins TRBV4-2 and TRBJ2-1, with D possibly TRBD2 on 6 matching bases. The V end lost 2 bases, the J end lost 7 bases, and 18 bases lay between the germline ends. Germline-derived CDR1 and CDR2 are LGHNA and YNFKEQ. The CDR3 totals 16 residues. The CDR3 reads CASSQPGLTLKNEQFF. CDR3 sequence (DNA): TGTGCCAGCAGCCAACCTGGACTAACCCTGAAGAATGAGCAGTTCTTC.

A word on this clonotype: Given a much more abundant clone one base away, this may be a read error. The chain joins TRBV29-1 to TRBJ2-1, with 8 bases identical to TRBD2. The J call may be in error: the DNA end matches TRBJ2-7 better. CDR1 is SQVTM and CDR2 is ANQGSEA in the germline V gene. The CDR3 covers 14 residues. CDR3 residues: CSANSGNRGNEQYF. Written as DNA, the CDR3 is TGCAGCGCCAATAGCGGGAACCGGGGGAATGAGCAGTACTTC.

The chain couples TRBV9 to TRBJ2-7; a weak D match, TRBD1 (6 bases). V lost 3 bases, J lost 5 bases, and 15 bases lay in between. Germline values: CDR1 SGDLS, CDR2 YYNGEE. CDR3 size: 14 residues. CDR3 amino acids: CASSEGVLGNEQYF. In DNA, the CDR3 is TGTGCCAGCAGCGAGGGGGTTTTGGGAAACGAGCAGTACTTC. Combining the CDR3 with reference TRBV9 and TRBJ2-7 gives the whole variable domain DSGVTQTPKHLITATGQRVTLRCSPRSGDLSVYWYQQSLDQGLQFLIQYYNGEERAKGNILERFSAQQFPDLHSELNLSSLELGDSALYFCASSEGVLGNEQYFGPGTRLTVT.

This clonotype appeared a few times. The chain is built from TRBV5-6 and TRBJ2-4, with a possible D match to TRBD1 (7 bases). This CDR3 spans 14 amino acids. V was clipped by 4 bases and J by 3 bases, with 11 bases between them. CDR1 and CDR2 from the germline V gene are SGHDT and YYEEEE. CDR3 sequence: CASSAGTVKNIQYF. The CDR3, as DNA: TGTGCCAGCAGCGCGGGGACAGTCAAAAACATTCAGTACTTC.

The J gene is TRBJ2-7, the V gene TRBV5-1; 7 bases are a match to TRBD1. Germline V gives CDR1 SGHRS, CDR2 YFSETQ. This CDR3 is 14 amino acids long. J lost 3 bases, V lost 4 bases, and 7 bases had no gene match. Here the CDR3 reads CASSPSTGYYEQYF. CDR3 coding DNA: TGCGCCAGCAGCCCCTCGACAGGGTACTACGAGCAGTACTTC.

The chain carries TRBV20-1 and TRBJ2-3, with D perhaps TRBD2 (6 bases). The V gene lost 3 bases and the J gene lost 6 bases, with 16 bases spanning the gap. Germline CDR1 is DFQATT and CDR2 is SNEGSKA (reference sequence). The CDR3 has 14 amino acids. The CDR3 DNA reads TGCAGTGCTAGGAGGGGACTCTCGGCTGATACGCAGTATTTT. Translated, it gives CSARRGLSADTQYF.

The chain is built from TRBV20-1 and TRBJ2-5; unclear D gene. V was trimmed by 6 bases and J by 5 bases, leaving 19 bases between them. Per germline, CDR1 DFQATT and CDR2 SNEGSKA (reference sequence). This CDR3 spans 14 amino acids. The CDR3 loop is CSALRTRGEETQYF. In DNA, the CDR3 is TGCAGTGCACTTCGGACGCGCGGAGAGGAGACCCAGTACTTC.

The chain recombines TRBV28 with TRBJ1-2; D remains ambiguous. V was pared by 2 bases and J by 7 bases, with 11 bases between. The germline V gene encodes CDR1 MDHEN and CDR2 SYDVKM. CDR3 length: 13 amino acids. The CDR3 spells CASSLKSVFGYTF. The CDR3 DNA sequence: TGTGCCAGCAGTTTAAAGTCTGTTTTTGGCTACACCTTC.

The sample holds one count of this clonotype. The rearrangement joins TRBV7-8 to TRBJ2-5; TRBD1 matches at 8 bases. Germline V lookup: CDR1 SGHVS, CDR2 FQNEAQ. V was pared by 2 bases and J by 4 bases, with 6 bases of the junction left unmatched. The CDR3 loop spans 15 amino acids. CDR3 loop: CASSLRTGRPETQYF. The CDR3 region has the DNA TGTGCCAGCAGCTTAAGGACAGGGCGGCCAGAGACCCAGTACTTC.

CDR3 sequence reads: CSARDRGGPYNEQFF. In DNA, the CDR3 is TGCAGTGCTAGAGATCGAGGGGGCCCCTACAATGAGCAGTTCTTC. The chain is built from TRBV20-1 and TRBJ2-1, with 7 bases that match TRBD1. Per the germline V gene, CDR1 is DFQATT and CDR2 is SNEGSKA (reference sequence). This CDR3 has 15 residues. The trim removed 0 bases at V and 2 bases at J, leaving 4 bases unmatched.

The CDR3 DNA reads TGTGCTAGTGGTCCCCGCCCCATCGGACAGGGGGCGTACGAGCAGTACTTC. Translation: CASGPRPIGQGAYEQYF. The rearrangement joins TRBV12-5 to TRBJ2-7; 11 bases line up with TRBD1. The CDR3 contains 17 residues. The V gene end was trimmed by 5 bases and the J gene end by 4 bases; junction bases not matched to a gene: 13. Germline V gene lookup returns CDR1 LGHNT and CDR2 FRNRAP. Filled out from reference TRBV12-5 and TRBJ2-7, the complete variable domain reads DARVTQTPRHKVTEMGQEVTMRCQPILGHNTVFWYRQTMMQGLELLAYFRNRAPLDDSGMPKDRFSAEMPDATLATLKIQPSEPRDSAVYFCASGPRPIGQGAYEQYFGPGTRLTVT.

The chain joins TRBV27 to TRBJ2-5; 7 bases are shared with TRBD1. Per germline, CDR1 MNHEY and CDR2 SMNVEV (reference sequence). The CDR3 extends over 13 amino acids. Germline trimming cut 8 bases from V and 1 base from J; bases unmatched to any gene: 4. Here the CDR3 DNA reads TGTGCCAGCGGAAGGACAGGCCAAGAGACCCAGTACTTC. This codes for CASGRTGQETQYF.

The rearrangement links TRBV4-1 to TRBJ2-5, with 12 nucleotides matching TRBD2. Germline values: CDR1 MGHRA, CDR2 YSYEKL. This CDR3 spans 19 amino acids. Germline trimming cut 3 bases from V and 5 bases from J; bases unmatched to any gene: 16. The CDR3 bases are TGCGCCAGCAGCCAGGCCCGAGGACTAGCGGGGACAGGTCGGGAGACCCAGTACTTC. This sequence encodes CASSQARGLAGTGRETQYF.

The chain links TRBV21-1 to TRBJ1-2; the table's D call, TRBD1, has no DNA check behind it. TRBV21-1 is recorded as a pseudogene. The CDR3 covers 15 residues. This chain's CDR3 is CASSKVGGPNYGYTF. DNA for the CDR3: TGTGCCAGCAGCAAAGTTGGGGGGCCTAACTATGGCTACACCTTC.

The V gene is TRBV28, the J gene TRBJ2-7; maybe TRBD1 (5 bases). The end of the DNA fits TRBJ2-5 better, so the J call may be wrong. The CDR3 is 13 residues long. The germline CDR1 and CDR2 sequences are MDHEN and SYDVKM. The CDR3 region has the DNA TGTGCCAGCAGTCTACGGACACCGGAGACCCAGTACTTC. Translating gives CASSLRTPETQYF.